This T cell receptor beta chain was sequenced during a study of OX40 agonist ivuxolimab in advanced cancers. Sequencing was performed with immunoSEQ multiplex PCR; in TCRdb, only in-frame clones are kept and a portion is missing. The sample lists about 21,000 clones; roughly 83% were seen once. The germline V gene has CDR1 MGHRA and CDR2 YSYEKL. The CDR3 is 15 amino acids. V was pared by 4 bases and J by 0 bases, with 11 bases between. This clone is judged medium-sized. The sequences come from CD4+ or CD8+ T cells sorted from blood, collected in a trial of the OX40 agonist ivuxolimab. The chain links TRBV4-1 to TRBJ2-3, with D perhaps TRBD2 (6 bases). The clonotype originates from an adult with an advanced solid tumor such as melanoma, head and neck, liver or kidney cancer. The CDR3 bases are TGCGCCAGCAGCCTCGGGACTCTAAGCACAGATACGCAGTATTTT. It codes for CASSLGTLSTDTQYF.